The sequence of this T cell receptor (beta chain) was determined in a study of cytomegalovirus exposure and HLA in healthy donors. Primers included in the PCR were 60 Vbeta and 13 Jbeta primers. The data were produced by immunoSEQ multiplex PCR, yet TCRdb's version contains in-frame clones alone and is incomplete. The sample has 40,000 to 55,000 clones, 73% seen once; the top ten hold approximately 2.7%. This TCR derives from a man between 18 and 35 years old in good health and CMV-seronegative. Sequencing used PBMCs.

CDR3 amino acids: CASSPRGGGLAGEQYF. CDR3 DNA: TGTGCCAGCAGCCCCCGTGGGGGAGGACTAGCGGGCGAGCAGTACTTC. V is TRBV7-2 and J is TRBJ2-7; 11 nucleotides match TRBD2. The CDR3 consists of 16 residues. Germline-derived CDR1 and CDR2 are SGHTA and FQGNSA. Trimming at V came to 5 bases and at J to 6 bases, leaving 12 bases not matched to a gene. The whole variable domain, remainder taken from reference TRBV7-2 and TRBJ2-7, is GAGVSQSPSNKVTEKGKDVELRCDPISGHTALYWYRQSLGQGLEFLIYFQGNSAPDKSGLPSDRFSAERTGGSVSTLTIQRTQQEDSAVYLCASSPRGGGLAGEQYFGPGTRLTVT.